These T cell receptor beta chains were read from a single sample in a study of CD8 T cells in Susac syndrome. TCRdb re-analysed the immunoSEQ multiplex PCR reads in MiXCR, keeping a single row per CDR3 protein. Altogether fewer than 150,000 distinct CDR3 sequences are present, approximately 95% being singletons, with the ten largest covering more than 0.15%. Source material: CD8+ T cells from PBMCs. The receptor set was obtained from a human donor with Susac syndrome. Each CDR3 is given with its conserved first and last residue. The order of the fields is D gene, V gene, clone size, J gene, CDR3 protein, CDR3 DNA. A D gene is named only where the DNA matches it firmly. Only part of the rows carry a size: once, few, many, or a class if the clone is expanded.

d_call: -
v_call: TRBV6-5
clone_size: -
j_call: TRBJ1-1
cdr3_aa: CASRQGTVEGEAFF
cdr3_nt: TGTGCCAGCAGGCAGGGGACCGTCGAGGGTGAAGCTTTCTTT

d_call: TRBD2
v_call: TRBV7-9
clone_size: -
j_call: TRBJ2-7
cdr3_aa: CASSPPVGGREQYF
cdr3_nt: TGTGCCAGCAGCCCCCCGGTGGGAGGGCGCGAGCAGTACTTC

d_call: TRBD2
v_call: TRBV12-3/TRBV12-4
clone_size: -
j_call: TRBJ2-1
cdr3_aa: CASSPSGGNEQFF
cdr3_nt: TGTGCCAGCAGCCCCTCGGGGGGAAACGAGCAGTTCTTC

d_call: -
v_call: TRBV5-1
clone_size: -
j_call: TRBJ1-2
cdr3_aa: CASSLWSEAGGYTF
cdr3_nt: TGCGCCAGCAGCTTGTGGTCAGAGGCAGGAGGCTACACCTTC

d_call: -
v_call: TRBV15
clone_size: -
j_call: TRBJ2-1
cdr3_aa: CATSRGIDSYNEQFF
cdr3_nt: TGTGCCACCAGCAGAGGGATCGACAGCTACAATGAGCAGTTCTTC

d_call: -
v_call: TRBV7-7
clone_size: -
j_call: TRBJ1-1
cdr3_aa: CASSPGLSGTEAFF
cdr3_nt: TGTGCTAGCAGCCCGGGACTCTCAGGGACTGAAGCTTTCTTT

d_call: -
v_call: TRBV6-6
clone_size: -
j_call: TRBJ1-1
cdr3_aa: CASSPSAEAFF
cdr3_nt: TGTGCCAGCAGTCCGAGCGCTGAAGCTTTCTTT

d_call: -
v_call: TRBV30
clone_size: -
j_call: TRBJ2-7
cdr3_aa: CAWMGEPGGDEQYF
cdr3_nt: TGTGCCTGGATGGGGGAGCCAGGGGGGGACGAGCAGTACTTC

d_call: TRBD2
v_call: TRBV2
clone_size: -
j_call: TRBJ2-5
cdr3_aa: CASSGPSLGGAEETQYF
cdr3_nt: TGTGCCAGCAGTGGCCCCTCGTTGGGAGGGGCAGAGGAGACCCAGTACTTC

d_call: -
v_call: TRBV6-8
clone_size: -
j_call: TRBJ2-5
cdr3_aa: CASSDRRGETQYF
cdr3_nt: TGTGCCAGCAGTGACAGGCGGGGGGAGACCCAGTACTTC

d_call: -
v_call: TRBV7-9
clone_size: -
j_call: TRBJ1-1
cdr3_aa: CASSSGTDEAFF
cdr3_nt: TGTGCCAGCAGCTCGGGGACGGATGAAGCTTTCTTT

d_call: -
v_call: TRBV3-1
clone_size: -
j_call: TRBJ2-7
cdr3_aa: CASSQQGMNEQYF
cdr3_nt: TGTGCCAGCAGCCAACAGGGTATGAACGAGCAGTACTTC

d_call: -
v_call: TRBV9
clone_size: -
j_call: TRBJ1-1
cdr3_aa: CASSPGAGTEAFF
cdr3_nt: TGTGCCAGCAGCCCCGGAGCAGGGACTGAAGCTTTCTTT

d_call: -
v_call: TRBV12-3/TRBV12-4
clone_size: -
j_call: TRBJ2-4
cdr3_aa: CASSPSRPIQYF
cdr3_nt: TGTGCCAGCAGTCCCTCTCGACCCATTCAGTACTTC

d_call: TRBD1
v_call: TRBV12-3/TRBV12-4
clone_size: -
j_call: TRBJ1-5
cdr3_aa: CASSWAGGSQPQHF
cdr3_nt: TGTGCCAGCAGTTGGGCAGGGGGCAGTCAGCCCCAGCATTTT

d_call: -
v_call: TRBV12-5
clone_size: -
j_call: TRBJ1-5
cdr3_aa: CASGLDSQEPQHF
cdr3_nt: TGTGCTAGTGGTTTGGACAGTCAAGAGCCCCAGCATTTT

d_call: -
v_call: TRBV27
clone_size: -
j_call: TRBJ2-4
cdr3_aa: CASSPDEGWDIQYF
cdr3_nt: TGTGCCAGCTCCCCGGATGAGGGTTGGGACATTCAGTACTTC

d_call: -
v_call: TRBV12-3/TRBV12-4
clone_size: -
j_call: TRBJ2-5
cdr3_aa: CASSFAPPGRDSETQYF
cdr3_nt: TGTGCCAGCAGTTTCGCCCCGCCAGGGCGGGACTCGGAGACCCAGTACTTC

d_call: -
v_call: TRBV18
clone_size: -
j_call: TRBJ2-4
cdr3_aa: CASSPPRERDDIQYF
cdr3_nt: TGTGCCAGCTCCCCCCCGCGAGAAAGGGATGACATTCAGTACTTC

d_call: TRBD2
v_call: TRBV28
clone_size: -
j_call: TRBJ2-1
cdr3_aa: CAARGGSSYNEQFF
cdr3_nt: TGTGCCGCTCGCGGCGGGAGCTCCTACAATGAGCAGTTCTTC

d_call: TRBD2
v_call: TRBV7-6
clone_size: -
j_call: TRBJ2-1
cdr3_aa: CASKPWGLAGFDEQFF
cdr3_nt: TGTGCCAGTAAACCCTGGGGACTAGCGGGTTTTGATGAGCAGTTCTTC

d_call: -
v_call: TRBV6-6
clone_size: once
j_call: TRBJ2-5
cdr3_aa: CASSRLDGGSETQYF
cdr3_nt: TGTGCCAGCAGTCGACTAGACGGCGGTTCCGAGACCCAGTACTTC

d_call: -
v_call: TRBV20-1
clone_size: -
j_call: TRBJ1-2
cdr3_aa: CSALAGGGDYGYTF
cdr3_nt: TGCAGTGCCCTAGCCGGGGGGGGTGATTATGGCTACACCTTC

d_call: TRBD2
v_call: TRBV4-1
clone_size: -
j_call: TRBJ2-1
cdr3_aa: CASSQEGNGRAAEQFF
cdr3_nt: TGCGCCAGCAGCCAAGAGGGGAACGGGAGGGCCGCGGAGCAGTTCTTC

d_call: -
v_call: TRBV24-1
clone_size: -
j_call: TRBJ1-1
cdr3_aa: CATRIGENTEAFF
cdr3_nt: TGTGCCACCAGGATCGGGGAGAACACTGAAGCTTTCTTT

d_call: -
v_call: TRBV7-7
clone_size: -
j_call: TRBJ2-2
cdr3_aa: CASSPWTVESNTGELFF
cdr3_nt: TGTGCTAGCAGCCCCTGGACAGTCGAATCTAACACCGGGGAGCTGTTTTTT

d_call: -
v_call: TRBV7-2
clone_size: -
j_call: TRBJ1-2
cdr3_aa: CASSSGIRSSLGYTF
cdr3_nt: TGTGCCAGCAGCTCCGGTATAAGGTCGAGTTTGGGCTACACCTTC

d_call: -
v_call: TRBV19
clone_size: -
j_call: TRBJ2-5
cdr3_aa: CASSVVGQETQYF
cdr3_nt: TGTGCCAGTAGTGTAGTAGGACAAGAGACCCAGTACTTC

d_call: TRBD2
v_call: TRBV11-2
clone_size: -
j_call: TRBJ2-2
cdr3_aa: CASSFGTPQRGANTGELFF
cdr3_nt: TGTGCCAGCAGCTTCGGGACTCCCCAGCGGGGGGCGAACACCGGGGAGCTGTTTTTT